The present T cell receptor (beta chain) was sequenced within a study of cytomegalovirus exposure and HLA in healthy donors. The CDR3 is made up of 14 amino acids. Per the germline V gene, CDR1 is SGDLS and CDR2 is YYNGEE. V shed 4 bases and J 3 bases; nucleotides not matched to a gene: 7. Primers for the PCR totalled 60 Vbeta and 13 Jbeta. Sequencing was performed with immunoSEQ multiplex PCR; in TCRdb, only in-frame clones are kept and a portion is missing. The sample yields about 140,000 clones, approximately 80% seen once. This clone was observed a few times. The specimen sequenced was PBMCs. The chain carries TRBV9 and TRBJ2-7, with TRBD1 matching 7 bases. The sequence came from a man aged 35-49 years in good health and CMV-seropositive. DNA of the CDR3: TGTGCCAGCAGCCCCGGGACAGAGGACTACGAGCAGTACTTC. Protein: CASSPGTEDYEQYF.